Given below is one T cell receptor beta chain in context. This sample is part of a study of T cells after yellow fever vaccination. TCRdb reprocessed the 5' RACE reads with MiXCR, giving one entry per CDR3 protein. The sample consists of around 500,000 distinct CDR3 sequences, around a fifth of them appearing once. Trimming pared 4 bases from V and 5 bases from J, leaving 14 bases between. CDR1 and CDR2 from the germline V gene are DFQATT and SNEGSKA (reference sequence). There are 13 residues in the CDR3. This sequence was found in a man younger than 30 who received the YFV17D yellow fever vaccine. The V gene is TRBV20-1, the J gene TRBJ2-5; a possible D gene is TRBD2 (6 bases). The sample was PBMCs, taken approximately 22 days after the first yellow fever vaccination. CDR3 DNA sequence: TGCAGTGCTATCAAAGGGAGGTTGGAGACCCAGTACTTC. Its protein product is CSAIKGRLETQYF.